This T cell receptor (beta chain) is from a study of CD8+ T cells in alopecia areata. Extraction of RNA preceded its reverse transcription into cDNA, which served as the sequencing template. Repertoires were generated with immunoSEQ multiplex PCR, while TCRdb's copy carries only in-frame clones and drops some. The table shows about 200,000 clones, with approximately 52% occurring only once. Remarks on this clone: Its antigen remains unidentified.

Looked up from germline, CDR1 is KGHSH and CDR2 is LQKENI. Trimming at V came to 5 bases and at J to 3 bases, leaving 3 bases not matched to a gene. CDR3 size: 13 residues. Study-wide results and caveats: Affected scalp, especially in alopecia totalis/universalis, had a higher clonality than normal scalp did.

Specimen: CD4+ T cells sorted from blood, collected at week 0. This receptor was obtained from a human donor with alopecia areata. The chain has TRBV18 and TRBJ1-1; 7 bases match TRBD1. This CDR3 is CASSNQGDTEAFF. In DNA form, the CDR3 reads TGTGCCAGCTCAAATCAGGGGGACACTGAAGCTTTCTTT.